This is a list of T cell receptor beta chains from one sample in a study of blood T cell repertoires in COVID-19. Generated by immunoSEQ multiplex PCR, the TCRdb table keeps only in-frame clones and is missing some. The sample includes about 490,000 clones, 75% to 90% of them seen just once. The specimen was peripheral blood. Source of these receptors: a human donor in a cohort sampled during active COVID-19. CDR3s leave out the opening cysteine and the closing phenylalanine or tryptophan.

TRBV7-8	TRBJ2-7	ASSDGLAGGPIPYEQY
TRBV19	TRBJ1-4	ATRDRGRTNEKLF
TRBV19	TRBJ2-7	ASSDSSAAGGEQY
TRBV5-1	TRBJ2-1	ASSSDGSSYNEQF
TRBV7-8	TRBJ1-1	ASSPRTGGQSHTEAF
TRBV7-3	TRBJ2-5	ASSLTMAETQY
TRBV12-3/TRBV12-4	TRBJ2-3	ASSPAGTDTQY
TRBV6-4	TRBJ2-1	ASSSEGLGYNEQF
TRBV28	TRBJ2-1	ASSTGLARSSSYNEQF
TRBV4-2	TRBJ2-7	ASSQEEQGATYEQY
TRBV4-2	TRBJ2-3	ASSQGEREAVDTQY
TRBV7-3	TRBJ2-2	ASRLNLGANTGELF
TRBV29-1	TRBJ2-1	SSQGIRAQF
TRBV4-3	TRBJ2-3	ASSQASGRAADTQY
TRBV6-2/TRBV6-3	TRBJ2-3	ASSYVASSTDTQY
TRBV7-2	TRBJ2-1	ASSLISSGYSYNEQF
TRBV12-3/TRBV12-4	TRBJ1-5	ASSYHRDQPQH
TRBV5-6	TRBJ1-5	ASSRDPDPGQPQH
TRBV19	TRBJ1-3	ASSITPSTGGNTIY
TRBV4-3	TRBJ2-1	ASSQDDGTRLF
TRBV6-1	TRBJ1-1	ASRAGEGNTEAF
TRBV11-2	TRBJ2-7	ASSLGPTGTYEQY
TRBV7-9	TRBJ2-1	ASSFASGVDRRNEQF
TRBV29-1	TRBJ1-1	SVATGGITEAF
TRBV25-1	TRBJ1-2	ASSDPPGDYGYT
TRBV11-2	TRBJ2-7	ASSPDTTYEQY
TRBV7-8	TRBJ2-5	ASSLGTLTQETQY
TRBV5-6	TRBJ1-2	ASSLKQGARGYT
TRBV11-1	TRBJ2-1	ASTAYNEQF
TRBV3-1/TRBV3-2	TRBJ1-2	ASSQDRSYGYT
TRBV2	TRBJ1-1	ASSKEKLNTEAF
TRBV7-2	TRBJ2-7	ASSLWAAGVSYEQY
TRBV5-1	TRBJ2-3	ASSLGGYVDTQY
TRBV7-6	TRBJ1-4	ASSRDRWNEKLF
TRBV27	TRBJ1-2	ASSLRGQGYGYT
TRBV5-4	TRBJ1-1	ASSLGPPGATEAF
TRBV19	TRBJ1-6	ASSRTGDNSPLH
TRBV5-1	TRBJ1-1	ASSLGFSGNTEAF
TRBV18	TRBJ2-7	ASSTGTSYEQY
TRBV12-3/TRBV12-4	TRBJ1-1	ASSLAVGGAF
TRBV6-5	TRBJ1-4	ASSPQGATNEKLF
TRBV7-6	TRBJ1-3	ASSLGGYSGNTIY
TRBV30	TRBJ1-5	AWSFGVVSNQPQH
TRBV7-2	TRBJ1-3	ASSKRERIGVPGNTIY
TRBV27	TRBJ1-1	ASSFLAFTEAF
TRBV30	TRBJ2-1	AGGVRTYNEQF
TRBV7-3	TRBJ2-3	ASSSVSGGSTDTQY
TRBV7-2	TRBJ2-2	ASSLSRPGGLAPAELF
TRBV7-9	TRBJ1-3	ASELVGNTIY
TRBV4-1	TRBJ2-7	ASSQVIGGEQY
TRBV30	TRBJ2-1	AWSAKLAGVYEQF
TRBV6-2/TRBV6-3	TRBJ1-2	ASSNSGQGAFGYT
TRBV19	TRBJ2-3	ASSDRSTDTQY
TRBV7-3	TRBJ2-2	ASSLNNEHTGELF